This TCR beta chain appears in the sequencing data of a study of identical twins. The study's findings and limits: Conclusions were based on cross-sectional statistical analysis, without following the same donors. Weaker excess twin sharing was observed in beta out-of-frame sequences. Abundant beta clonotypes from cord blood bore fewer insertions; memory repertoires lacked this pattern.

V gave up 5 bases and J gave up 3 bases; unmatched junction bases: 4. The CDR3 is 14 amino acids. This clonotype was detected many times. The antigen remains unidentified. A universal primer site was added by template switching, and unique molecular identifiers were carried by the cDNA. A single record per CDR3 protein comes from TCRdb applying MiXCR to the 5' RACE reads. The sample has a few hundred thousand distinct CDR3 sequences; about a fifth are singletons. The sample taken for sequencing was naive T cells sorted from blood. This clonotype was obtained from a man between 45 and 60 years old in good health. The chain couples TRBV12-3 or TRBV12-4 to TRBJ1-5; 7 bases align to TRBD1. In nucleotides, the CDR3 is TGTGCCAGCAGTCCCGACAGGGTCAATCAGCCCCAGCATTTT. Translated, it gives CASSPDRVNQPQHF.